This entry lists 22 T cell receptor beta chains sequenced from one sample in a study of T cells in Graves' hyperthyroidism and ophthalmopathy. It was RNA transcripts that yielded the amplified TCR beta CDR3 regions. The TCR CDR3 first-round RT-PCR relied on the HTBI primer set. Via MiXCR, TCRdb re-called the multiplex PCR reads, giving one row per CDR3 protein. The data contain under 250,000 distinct CDR3 sequences, about a sixth of them seen just once; the ten biggest clones take up 40% to 65%. The sample comprised blood. The receptors derive from a woman in her fifties or sixties with Graves' hyperthyroidism.

This rearrangement joins TRBV7-2 to TRBJ2-1, with 14 bases aligning to TRBD2. Germline V lookup: CDR1 SGHTA, CDR2 FQGNSA. This CDR3 spans 17 amino acids. V lost 8 bases to trimming and J lost 2 bases; unmatched junction nucleotides: 8. The chain's CDR3 is CASARTSGRSPYNEQFF. The DNA for the CDR3 is TGTGCCAGCGCCCGGACTAGCGGGAGGAGTCCCTACAATGAGCAGTTCTTC.

This clonotype was seen many times. The rearrangement links TRBV11-2 to TRBJ2-1, with TRBD2 identical over 7 bases. Unmatched junction bases numbered 6, after V lost 5 bases and J lost 8 bases. Germline values: CDR1 SGHAT, CDR2 FQNNGV. This CDR3 spans 13 amino acids. CDR3 nucleotides: TGTGCCAGCAGCGCCGCGGGAGTCCATGAGCAGTTCTTC. This codes for CASSAAGVHEQFF. Filled out from reference TRBV11-2 and TRBJ2-1, the complete variable domain reads EAGVAQSPRYKIIEKRQSVAFWCNPISGHATLYWYQQILGQGPKLLIQFQNNGVVDDSQLPKDRFSAERLKGVDSTLKIQPAKLEDSAVYLCASSAAGVHEQFFGPGTRLTVL.

Regarding this clonotype: A much larger clone sits a single nucleotide away, making a read error possible. V gene TRBV10-1 combines with J gene TRBJ2-7; 10 bases are shared with TRBD2. This CDR3 region has 15 residues. Germline lookup yields CDR1 WNHNN and CDR2 SYGVQD (reference sequence). After removal of 3 bases from V and 7 bases from J, the junction contained 9 bases not matched to a gene. In nucleotides, the CDR3 is TGCGCCAGCAGTGATAATCTAGCGGGAGTTGGTGAGCAGTACTTC. It encodes CASSDNLAGVGEQYF.

This clonotype has at least ten counts. The chain links TRBV10-1 to TRBJ2-5, with TRBD2 identical over 10 bases. V was clipped by 9 bases and J by 2 bases; unmatched bases: 6. The germline CDR1 and CDR2 sequences are WNHNN and SYGVQD (reference sequence). The CDR3 loop spans 14 amino acids. The CDR3 nucleotides are TGCGCCAGTAGTCTAGCGGGAGTGCAAGAGACCCAGTACTTC. This translates into CASSLAGVQETQYF.

This sequence joins TRBV20-1 and TRBJ2-5; 14 nucleotides align to TRBD2. The CDR3 runs 17 residues. The germline V gene has CDR1 DFQATT and CDR2 SNEGSKA (reference sequence). J was trimmed by 0 bases and V by 3 bases; bases with no gene match: 6. The DNA of the CDR3 is TGCAGTGCTAGCCACGGACTAGCGGGAGGCGACCAAGAGACCCAGTACTTC. It encodes CSASHGLAGGDQETQYF.

This clonotype was counted at least ten times. V is TRBV20-1 and J is TRBJ2-5, with 8 bases aligning to TRBD2. In germline, CDR1 is DFQATT, CDR2 SNEGSKA (reference sequence). J was trimmed by 5 bases and V by 5 bases; bases with no gene match: 1. The CDR3 runs to 11 residues. The CDR3 loop reads CSAPSGETQYF. The CDR3 region has the DNA TGCAGTGCTCCTAGCGGGGAGACCCAGTACTTC.

This clonotype has just a few counts. The chain is built from TRBV4-1 and TRBJ2-4, with D maybe TRBD1 (5 bases). This CDR3 has 18 residues. Per germline, CDR1 MGHRA and CDR2 YSYEKL. Trimming took off 1 base at V and 4 bases at J, with 20 bases between the two ends. CDR3 residues: CASSQVWGRVPRKNIQYF. The CDR3 DNA sequence: TGCGCCAGCAGCCAAGTCTGGGGCAGGGTTCCCCGAAAAAACATTCAGTACTTC.

This clonotype was picked up many times. V usage is TRBV10-1 and J usage is TRBJ2-7; possible D gene TRBD2, 5 bases. The CDR3 extends over 15 amino acids. Germline V gene data show CDR1 as WNHNN and CDR2 as SYGVQD (reference sequence). Trimming took off 8 bases at V and 4 bases at J, with 21 bases between the two ends. The CDR3 region has the DNA TGCGCCAGCTTCCGAGGGTTCTCCTTGATTTACGAGCAGTACTTC. It codes for CASFRGFSLIYEQYF.

This clonotype has at least ten counts. The gene calls are TRBV3-1 and TRBJ2-1, with 7 nucleotides matching TRBD2. Germline lookup yields CDR1 LGHDT and CDR2 YNNKEL (reference sequence). V trimming: 1 base; J trimming: 8 bases; junction bases outside the gene matches: 5. The CDR3 has 14 amino acids. DNA for the CDR3: TGTGCCAGCAGCCAAGTGGGAGGGCCCTATGAGCAGTTCTTC. Translating gives CASSQVGGPYEQFF.

This clonotype has ten or more counts. The chain has TRBV30 and TRBJ1-1, with D unclear. The germline gives CDR1 GTSNPN, CDR2 SVGIG (reference sequence). CDR3 length: 13 residues. The V gene lost 4 bases and the J gene lost 4 bases, with 13 bases spanning the gap. Here the CDR3 DNA reads TGTGCCTGGATACCCGGAAGGAGCACTGAAGCTTTCTTT. Translating gives CAWIPGRSTEAFF.

This clonotype has just a few counts. The V gene is TRBV20-1, the J gene TRBJ2-2; maybe TRBD1 (5 bases). This CDR3 has 13 residues. V dropped 7 bases and J dropped 3 bases, with 12 bases sitting between them. Per the germline V gene, CDR1 is DFQATT and CDR2 is SNEGSKA (reference sequence). The CDR3 region has the DNA TGCAGTGGAAGGGGTCTGGACACCGGGGAGCTGTTTTTT. Translating it yields CSGRGLDTGELFF.

V is TRBV20-1 and J is TRBJ2-4, with D perhaps assigned TRBD1 or TRBD2 (5 bases each). Trimming removed 3 bases at V and 0 bases at J, with 12 bases between. Germline CDR1 reads DFQATT; CDR2 reads SNEGSKA (reference sequence). This CDR3 contains 15 residues. The CDR3 nucleotides read TGCAGTGCTAGTAGCTCGGGGCTAGCCAAAAACATTCAGTACTTC. It yields the protein CSASSSGLAKNIQYF.

This clonotype was counted ten times or more. V gene TRBV7-2 combines with J gene TRBJ2-3, with D possibly matching TRBD2 (5 bases). The CDR3 length is 14 residues. The V end lost 5 bases, the J end lost 2 bases, and 11 bases lay between the germline ends. Looked up from germline, CDR1 is SGHTA and CDR2 is FQGNSA. The chain's CDR3 is CASSHPGYTDTQYF. The CDR3 region has the DNA TGTGCCAGCAGCCATCCGGGGTACACAGATACGCAGTATTTT.

This clonotype was observed at least ten times. V is TRBV18 and J is TRBJ2-7; D may be TRBD2 (6 bases). V was clipped by 3 bases and J by 4 bases, with 19 bases between them. Germline CDR1 reads KGHSH; CDR2 reads LQKENI. The CDR3 length is 16 residues. The CDR3 reads CASSPRSGTGGYEQYF. CDR3 coding DNA: TGTGCCAGCTCACCGCGTAGCGGTACCGGAGGATACGAGCAGTACTTC.

This clonotype was detected ten times or more. The chain couples TRBV12-3 or TRBV12-4 to TRBJ1-5; unclear D gene. Trimming pared 2 bases from V and 4 bases from J, leaving 12 bases between. This CDR3 comprises 15 residues. The CDR3 nucleotides are TGTGCCAGCAGTTTAATGGATGCAGAGAATCAGCCCCAGCATTTT. As protein: CASSLMDAENQPQHF.

This clonotype was recorded at least ten times. The CDR3 here is CASGNPRDRGRNTEAFF. The DNA of the CDR3 is TGTGCTAGTGGTAACCCCCGGGACAGGGGCCGAAACACTGAAGCTTTCTTT. V usage is TRBV12-5 and J usage is TRBJ1-1, with TRBD1 matching over 10 bases. Trimming cost V 5 bases and J 2 bases; bases outside gene matches: 11. The germline V gene has CDR1 LGHNT and CDR2 FRNRAP. This CDR3 has 17 amino acids.

Of note for this clonotype: This may come from a read error, since a much larger clone is one base off. The chain couples TRBV20-1 to TRBJ2-1, with 7 bases matching TRBD1. The trim removed 4 bases at V and 10 bases at J, leaving 13 bases unmatched. CDR3 size: 14 residues. The germline V gene has CDR1 DFQATT and CDR2 SNEGSKA (reference sequence). DNA of the CDR3: TGCAGTGCTACTAGACAGGGAACCTTGGACGAGCAGTTCTTC. Its protein is CSATRQGTLDEQFF.

This clonotype was counted ten times or more. V and J are TRBV27 and TRBJ2-7; 7 bases agree with TRBD1. J was trimmed by 0 bases and V by 3 bases; bases with no gene match: 8. CDR3 length: 16 amino acids. The germline V gene encodes CDR1 MNHEY and CDR2 SMNVEV (reference sequence). CDR3 DNA: TGTGCCAGCAGTTTTTCGGTTGGACAGGTCTCCTACGAGCAGTACTTC. It specifies CASSFSVGQVSYEQYF.

In this sample, this clonotype turned up many times. J is TRBJ1-1 and V is TRBV3-1; no firm D call. The CDR3 has 16 amino acids. Germline assignment: CDR1 LGHDT and CDR2 YNNKEL (reference sequence). Trimming shortened V by 0 bases and J by 5 bases, and 16 bases separated the two germline ends. The CDR3 loop reads CASSQDWADRGTEAFF. The CDR3 nucleotides are TGTGCCAGCAGCCAAGATTGGGCAGATCGGGGAACTGAAGCTTTCTTT. Full variable domain (outside the CDR3, taken from reference TRBV3-1 and TRBJ1-1): DTAVSQTPKYLVTQMGNDKSIKCEQNLGHDTMYWYKQDSKKFLKIMFSYNNKELIINETVPNRFSPKSPDKAHLNLHINSLELGDSAVYFCASSQDWADRGTEAFFGQGTRLTVV.

The table lists this clonotype with many counts. The chain is built from TRBV12-3 or TRBV12-4 and TRBJ2-7; possibly TRBD1 or TRBD2 for D (5 bases each). V lost 6 bases and J 2 bases, leaving 11 bases between the germline ends. This CDR3 spans 13 amino acids. Here the CDR3 DNA reads TGTGCCAGCAGACAGGACGGGACCTACGAGCAGTACTTC. Translated: CASRQDGTYEQYF.

Many counts were recorded for this clonotype. The J gene is TRBJ1-2, the V gene TRBV2; 9 nucleotides agree with TRBD1. In germline, CDR1 is SNHLY, CDR2 FYNNEI. J was trimmed by 7 bases and V by 10 bases; bases with no gene match: 10. CDR3 size: 13 residues. CDR3 protein: CANEPGQGSGYTF. The CDR3 DNA sequence: TGTGCCAATGAACCCGGACAGGGGAGTGGCTACACCTTC. Full variable domain (remainder filled in from reference TRBV2 and TRBJ1-2): EPEVTQTPSHQVTQMGQEVILRCVPISNHLYFYWYRQILGQKVEFLVSFYNNEISEKSEIFDDQFSVERPDGSNFTLKIRSTKLEDSAMYFCANEPGQGSGYTFGSGTRLTVV.

This clonotype was counted only a few times. The V call is TRBV19, the J call TRBJ1-6; 9 bases match TRBD1. The trim removed 4 bases at V and 8 bases at J, leaving 3 bases unmatched. CDR1 and CDR2 from the germline V gene are LNHDA and SQIVND (reference sequence). This CDR3 has 14 amino acids. The CDR3 loop is CASSRTGVHSPLHF. The CDR3 nucleotides read TGTGCCAGTAGTAGGACAGGGGTTCATTCACCCCTCCACTTT.